Listed below are T cell receptor beta chains from one sample, sequenced in a study of T cell repertoires in cytomegalovirus infection. TCRdb independently ran MiXCR on the reads; one entry per CDR3 protein. The data show about 300,000 distinct CDR3 sequences, about 25% seen once. Sequencing was done on a sample of PBMCs. These TCRs come from a human donor in good health (CMV status not recorded). Some clones in this sample may be carry-over from other donors' samples. Both conserved end residues are part of each CDR3. A D gene is named only where the DNA matches it firmly. Expanded clones are given a class, and other clones once, few, many or no size at all.

j_call: TRBJ2-1
v_call: TRBV14
clone_size: NA
d_call: NA
cdr3_aa: CASRDFSGWEQFF
cdr3_nt: TGTGCCAGCCGGGACTTCTCTGGCTGGGAGCAGTTCTTC

j_call: TRBJ2-7
v_call: TRBV28
clone_size: few
d_call: NA
cdr3_aa: CASRSGLGEQYF
cdr3_nt: TGTGCCAGCAGAAGCGGGCTGGGGGAGCAGTACTTC

j_call: TRBJ2-1
v_call: TRBV6-2/TRBV6-3
clone_size: NA
d_call: TRBD2
cdr3_aa: CASQAQTSANYNEQFF
cdr3_nt: TGTGCCAGCCAAGCCCAGACTAGCGCTAACTACAATGAGCAGTTCTTC

j_call: TRBJ2-7
v_call: TRBV20-1
clone_size: few
d_call: NA
cdr3_aa: CSAFDRGRGSYEQYF
cdr3_nt: TGCAGTGCCTTCGACCGGGGCAGGGGCTCGTACGAGCAGTACTTC

j_call: TRBJ2-1
v_call: TRBV20-1
clone_size: few
d_call: TRBD2
cdr3_aa: CSARPPGLASYNEQFF
cdr3_nt: TGCAGTGCTAGACCCCCGGGACTAGCGAGTTACAATGAGCAGTTCTTC

j_call: TRBJ1-2
v_call: TRBV7-2
clone_size: NA
d_call: NA
cdr3_aa: CASSFGSRGQRNGYTF
cdr3_nt: TGTGCCAGCAGCTTTGGGTCGCGAGGACAGAGGAATGGCTACACCTTC

j_call: TRBJ2-7
v_call: TRBV11-3
clone_size: few
d_call: NA
cdr3_aa: CASSRLLGYEQYF
cdr3_nt: TGTGCCAGCAGCCGATTACTTGGATACGAGCAGTACTTC

j_call: TRBJ2-2
v_call: TRBV28
clone_size: NA
d_call: NA
cdr3_aa: CASSLIQGRTGELFF
cdr3_nt: TGTGCCAGCAGTTTAATCCAGGGTAGGACCGGGGAGCTGTTTTTT

j_call: TRBJ1-1
v_call: TRBV7-2
clone_size: many
d_call: NA
cdr3_aa: CASSSEVYTEAFF
cdr3_nt: TGTGCCAGCAGCTCGGAAGTGTACACTGAAGCTTTCTTT

j_call: TRBJ2-2
v_call: TRBV19
clone_size: NA
d_call: TRBD2
cdr3_aa: CASSGLARTGELFF
cdr3_nt: TGTGCCAGTAGCGGACTAGCGCGGACCGGGGAGCTGTTTTTT

j_call: TRBJ1-1
v_call: TRBV29-1
clone_size: few
d_call: TRBD1
cdr3_aa: CSADRGMNTEAFF
cdr3_nt: TGCAGCGCCGACAGGGGGATGAACACTGAAGCTTTCTTT

j_call: TRBJ2-3
v_call: TRBV28
clone_size: NA
d_call: TRBD2
cdr3_aa: CASSSGGGDTQYF
cdr3_nt: TGTGCCAGCAGTTCCGGGGGGGGAGATACGCAGTATTTT

j_call: TRBJ2-1
v_call: TRBV20-1
clone_size: NA
d_call: TRBD2
cdr3_aa: CSARASAGELYNEQFF
cdr3_nt: TGCAGTGCTAGAGCATCAGCGGGAGAGCTGTACAATGAGCAGTTCTTC

j_call: TRBJ2-7
v_call: TRBV12-3/TRBV12-4
clone_size: few
d_call: TRBD2
cdr3_aa: CASSSGGGAYEQYF
cdr3_nt: TGTGCCAGCAGTTCTGGCGGGGGGGCCTACGAGCAGTACTTC

j_call: TRBJ1-6
v_call: TRBV7-2
clone_size: many
d_call: TRBD1
cdr3_aa: CASSQSGQYNSPLHF
cdr3_nt: TGTGCCAGCAGCCAATCGGGACAGTATAATTCACCCCTCCACTTT

j_call: TRBJ2-1
v_call: TRBV20-1
clone_size: NA
d_call: NA
cdr3_aa: CSARDKTSSHEQFF
cdr3_nt: TGCAGTGCTAGAGACAAAACTAGTTCCCATGAGCAGTTCTTC

j_call: TRBJ2-7
v_call: TRBV7-9
clone_size: NA
d_call: NA
cdr3_aa: CASSLAGGGNYEQYF
cdr3_nt: TGTGCCAGCAGCTTAGCAGGCGGCGGGAACTACGAGCAGTACTTC

j_call: TRBJ2-5
v_call: TRBV28
clone_size: many
d_call: TRBD2
cdr3_aa: CASRISGRDETQYF
cdr3_nt: TGTGCCAGCAGGATCAGCGGGAGAGATGAGACCCAGTACTTC

j_call: TRBJ1-1
v_call: TRBV2
clone_size: few
d_call: NA
cdr3_aa: CASSEALNTEAFF
cdr3_nt: TGTGCCAGCAGTGAAGCGCTGAACACTGAAGCTTTCTTT

j_call: TRBJ2-7
v_call: TRBV6-6
clone_size: NA
d_call: NA
cdr3_aa: CASSRPLEQYF
cdr3_nt: TGTGCCAGCAGTAGACCCCTCGAGCAGTACTTC

j_call: TRBJ2-4
v_call: TRBV7-2
clone_size: many
d_call: NA
cdr3_aa: CASSLQGQGNIQYF
cdr3_nt: TGTGCCAGCAGCTTACAGGGGCAGGGAAACATTCAGTACTTC

j_call: TRBJ2-5
v_call: TRBV28
clone_size: NA
d_call: NA
cdr3_aa: CASTASDQETQYF
cdr3_nt: TGTGCCAGCACTGCTAGCGACCAAGAGACCCAGTACTTC

j_call: TRBJ1-1
v_call: TRBV11-3
clone_size: NA
d_call: NA
cdr3_aa: CASSLDQTVEAFF
cdr3_nt: TGTGCCAGCAGCTTAGATCAAACAGTTGAAGCTTTCTTT

j_call: TRBJ2-5
v_call: TRBV20-1
clone_size: NA
d_call: TRBD2
cdr3_aa: CSAPPLAGVMETQYF
cdr3_nt: TGCAGTGCCCCCCCGCTAGCGGGAGTGATGGAGACCCAGTACTTC

j_call: TRBJ2-1
v_call: TRBV11-2
clone_size: NA
d_call: NA
cdr3_aa: CASSLSLDNEQFF
cdr3_nt: TGTGCCAGCAGCTTAAGCCTAGACAATGAGCAGTTCTTC

j_call: TRBJ2-2
v_call: TRBV2
clone_size: few
d_call: NA
cdr3_aa: CASSKMGDGTGELFF
cdr3_nt: TGTGCCAGCAGTAAGATGGGGGACGGGACCGGGGAGCTGTTTTTT

j_call: TRBJ2-1
v_call: TRBV7-2
clone_size: many
d_call: NA
cdr3_aa: CASTDRRSSYNEQFF
cdr3_nt: TGTGCCAGCACCGACAGGAGGAGCTCCTACAATGAGCAGTTCTTC

j_call: TRBJ1-4
v_call: TRBV18
clone_size: NA
d_call: NA
cdr3_aa: CASSPRQTTTNEKLFF
cdr3_nt: TGTGCCAGCTCACCCAGACAGACTACAACTAATGAAAAACTGTTTTTT

j_call: TRBJ2-7
v_call: TRBV19
clone_size: NA
d_call: TRBD2
cdr3_aa: CASSSREVYEQYF
cdr3_nt: TGTGCCAGTAGTAGCCGGGAGGTCTACGAGCAGTACTTC

j_call: TRBJ2-5
v_call: TRBV2
clone_size: few
d_call: NA
cdr3_aa: CASRAKETQYF
cdr3_nt: TGTGCCAGCAGGGCGAAAGAGACCCAGTACTTC

j_call: TRBJ2-6
v_call: TRBV12-3/TRBV12-4
clone_size: NA
d_call: NA
cdr3_aa: CASTARSSGANVLTF
cdr3_nt: TGTGCCAGCACCGCACGAAGCTCTGGGGCCAACGTCCTGACTTTC